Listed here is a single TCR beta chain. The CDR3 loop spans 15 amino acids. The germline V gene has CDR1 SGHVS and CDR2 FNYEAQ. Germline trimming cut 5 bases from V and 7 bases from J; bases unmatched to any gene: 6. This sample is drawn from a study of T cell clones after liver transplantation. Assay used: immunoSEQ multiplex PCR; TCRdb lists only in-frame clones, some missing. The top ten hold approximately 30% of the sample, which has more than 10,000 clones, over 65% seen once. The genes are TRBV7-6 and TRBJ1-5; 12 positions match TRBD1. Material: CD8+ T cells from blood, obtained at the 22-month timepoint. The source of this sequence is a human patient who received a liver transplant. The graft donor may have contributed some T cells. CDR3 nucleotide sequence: TGTGCCAGCAGCGGTGGGACAGGGGGCGAGCAGCCCCAGCATTTT. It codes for CASSGGTGGEQPQHF.